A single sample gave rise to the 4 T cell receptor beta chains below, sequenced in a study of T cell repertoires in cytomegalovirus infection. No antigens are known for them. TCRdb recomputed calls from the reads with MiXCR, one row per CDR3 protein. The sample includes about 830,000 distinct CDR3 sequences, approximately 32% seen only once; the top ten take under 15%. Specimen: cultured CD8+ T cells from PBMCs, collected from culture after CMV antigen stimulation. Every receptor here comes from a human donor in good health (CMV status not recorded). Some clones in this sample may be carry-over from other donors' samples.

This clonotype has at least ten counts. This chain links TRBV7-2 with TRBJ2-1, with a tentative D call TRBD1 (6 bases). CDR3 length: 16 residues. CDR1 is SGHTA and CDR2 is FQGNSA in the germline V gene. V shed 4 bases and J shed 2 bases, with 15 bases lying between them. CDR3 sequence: CASSSRQARPYNEQFF. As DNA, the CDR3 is TGTGCCAGCAGCTCCCGACAGGCCAGGCCCTACAATGAGCAGTTCTTC.

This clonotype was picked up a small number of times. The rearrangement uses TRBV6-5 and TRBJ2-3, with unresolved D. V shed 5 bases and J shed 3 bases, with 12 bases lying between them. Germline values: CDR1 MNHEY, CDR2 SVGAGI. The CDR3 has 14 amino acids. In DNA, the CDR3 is TGTGCCAGCAGTGCCCCCGCTGGAACAGATACGCAGTATTTT. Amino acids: CASSAPAGTDTQYF.

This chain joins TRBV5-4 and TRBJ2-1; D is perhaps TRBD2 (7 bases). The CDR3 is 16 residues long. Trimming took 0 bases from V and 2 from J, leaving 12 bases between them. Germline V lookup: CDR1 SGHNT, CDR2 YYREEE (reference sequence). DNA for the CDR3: TGTGCCAGCAGCTTGGTAAACGGGGGGCCCTACAATGAGCAGTTCTTC. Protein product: CASSLVNGGPYNEQFF. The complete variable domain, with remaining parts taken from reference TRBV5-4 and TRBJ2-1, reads ETGVTQSPTHLIKTRGQQVTLRCSSQSGHNTVSWYQQALGQGPQFIFQYYREEENGRGNFPPRFSGLQFPNYSSELNVNALELDDSALYLCASSLVNGGPYNEQFFGPGTRLTVL.

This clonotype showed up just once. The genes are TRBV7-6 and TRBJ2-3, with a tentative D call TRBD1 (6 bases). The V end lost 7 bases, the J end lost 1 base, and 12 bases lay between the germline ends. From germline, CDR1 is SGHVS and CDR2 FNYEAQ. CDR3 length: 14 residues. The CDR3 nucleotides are TGTGCCAGCACTAACAGGGTTGGCACAGATACGCAGTATTTT. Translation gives CASTNRVGTDTQYF.